What follows is one T cell receptor beta chain and its context. What it recognizes is unknown. The repertoire was sequenced with immunoSEQ multiplex PCR; TCRdb's copy has only in-frame clones and lacks some. The sample shows some 150,000 clones, 75% to 95% of them seen only once. This sample was taken from a study of T cell responses to AZD1222 COVID-19 vaccine. Study outcomes and limitations: Just a handful of AZD1222 recipients tested seropositive at baseline.

Germline V gene lookup returns CDR1 MDHEN and CDR2 SYDVKM. This CDR3 is built from 19 residues. V was pared by 6 bases and J by 4 bases, with 20 bases of the junction left unmatched. The TCR originated in an adult in good health. The chain uses TRBV28 and TRBJ2-7; TRBD2 agrees at 11 bases. The material sequenced was peripheral blood, taken on day 0 of AZD1222 vaccination. The CDR3 DNA follows: TGTGCCAGCAGCTTCCTGGGGCTAGCGGGAGGAATAGTACCATACGAGCAGTACTTC. Residues: CASSFLGLAGGIVPYEQYF.